This T cell receptor beta chain is from a study of cytomegalovirus exposure and HLA in healthy donors. The overall study: HLA-typed donors contributed 65 million to 85 million unique TCRs, which were held in an early data release. The Caucasian-associated ancestry cluster held over 80% of roughly 400 genotyped donors. Study-wide findings and caveats: Reports indicated that the classifier achieved high specificity and sensitivity in diagnosing cytomegalovirus status. Among CMV-associated TCR beta chains, most appeared HLA-restricted in a later analysis.

As for this clone: Antigen: not known.

Trimming removed 4 bases at V and 3 bases at J, with 15 bases between. This CDR3 is 15 amino acids long. Germline-derived CDR1 and CDR2 are SQVTM and ANQGSEA. The PCR made use of 60 Vbeta and 13 Jbeta primers. The table came from immunoSEQ multiplex PCR; TCRdb's copy has only in-frame clones and leaves some out. The sample data list tens of thousands of clones. The chain links TRBV29-1 to TRBJ2-2; TRBD2 is a possible D gene (6 bases). The TCR comes from a man between 45 and 60 years old in good health and CMV-seropositive. Sequencing used PBMCs. In nucleotides, the CDR3 is TGCAGCGTTGTAGGTAGCGGACTATACACCGGGGAGCTGTTTTTT. This translates into CSVVGSGLYTGELFF.